This record covers a single T cell receptor beta chain. Its antigen remains unknown. The source of the sample is a study of T cells in Graves' hyperthyroidism and ophthalmopathy. Study summary: Sampling of peripheral blood happened at initial diagnosis, prior to any treatment.

The CDR3 is 15 residues long. V gave up 0 bases and J gave up 5 bases, with 13 bases separating them. CDR1 is LGHNA, CDR2 YSLEER, per germline. Study results and limitations: A 13 V-J model separated ophthalmopathy from stable hyperthyroidism.

Amplification yielded TCR beta CDR3 regions, with RNA transcripts as the source. An initial round of RT-PCR targeting the TCR CDR3 relied on the HTBI primer set. Each CDR3 protein gets one entry after TCRdb re-called the multiplex PCR reads with MiXCR. Among around 520,000 distinct CDR3 sequences listed, roughly 24% were seen once. The sequence was collected from a woman younger than 45 with Graves' ophthalmopathy. Material for sequencing was blood. The chain carries TRBV4-3 and TRBJ1-2, with no clear D. CDR3 amino acids: CASSQDRGGRYGYTF. CDR3 in DNA: TGCGCCAGCAGCCAAGATCGGGGAGGGCGGTATGGCTACACCTTC.